This entry is about one T cell receptor (beta chain). What it recognizes is unknown. The sample belongs to a study of T cells in localized non-small cell lung cancer. General study points: Turning up in adjacent lung were a median roughly 60 of the top 100 tumor clones.

The ends were cut back, 0 bases at V and 0 bases at J, with 10 bases in the middle. From germline, CDR1 is SGDLS and CDR2 YYNGEE. The CDR3 covers 15 residues. Using immunoSEQ multiplex PCR, the repertoire was profiled, and TCRdb retains in-frame clones only, with some absent. The sample carries more than 9,000 clones, under 55% recorded once. The chain employs TRBV9 and TRBJ2-7; tentatively, D is TRBD2 (6 bases). The sequenced sample was lymph node tissue, obtained before any cancer treatment. The sequence derives from a woman aged 35 to 70 with stage I lung adenocarcinoma. CDR3 nucleotide sequence: TGTGCCAGCAGCGTAGAGGACGGGAGCTCCTACGAGCAGTACTTC. Translation gives CASSVEDGSSYEQYF.